Below, 8 T cell receptor beta chains from the same sample are listed, as sequenced in a study of T cells in localized non-small cell lung cancer. TCRdb keeps only in-frame clones here, not all; method: immunoSEQ multiplex PCR. The data contain 40,000 to 55,000 clones, about 86% of them singletons. The material was peripheral blood mononuclear cells, obtained before any cancer treatment. The receptor source for this set is a man aged 35-75 years with stage III lung adenocarcinoma.

The chain uses TRBV9 and TRBJ2-3, with TRBD2 as a possible D gene (6 bases). The CDR3 has 14 residues. Germline CDR1 reads SGDLS; CDR2 reads YYNGEE. Trimming took off 0 bases at V and 5 bases at J, with 10 bases between the two ends. The CDR3 spells CASSVEWGGDTQYF. Here the CDR3 DNA reads TGTGCCAGCAGCGTAGAGTGGGGAGGAGATACGCAGTATTTT.

The chain has TRBV7-8 and TRBJ2-7; the match to TRBD2 covers 12 bases. The CDR3 length is 15 residues. With V trimmed by 5 bases and J by 2 bases, 4 bases remained unmatched. Germline-derived CDR1 and CDR2 are SGHVS and FQNEAQ. The CDR3 is CASSPGLAGTYEQYF. For the CDR3, the DNA is TGTGCCAGCAGCCCTGGACTAGCGGGGACCTACGAGCAGTACTTC.

The V gene is TRBV4-2, the J gene TRBJ1-2; D ambiguous. Germline V gene data show CDR1 as LGHNA and CDR2 as YNFKEQ. The CDR3 is 17 amino acids. Trimming took off 0 bases at V and 7 bases at J, with 21 bases between the two ends. CDR3 DNA: TGTGCCAGCAGCCAAGATGCCCTTCCAATCAGCAACCCTGGCTACACCTTC. Translation gives CASSQDALPISNPGYTF.

V is TRBV14 and J is TRBJ2-3; D may be TRBD2 (5 bases). Per germline, CDR1 SGHDN and CDR2 FVKESK. The CDR3 runs to 12 residues. Trimming took off 7 bases at V and 6 bases at J, with 11 bases between the two ends. The CDR3 spells CASKGGEDTQYF. The CDR3 DNA reads TGTGCCAGCAAAGGAGGCGAGGATACGCAGTATTTT.

The V gene is TRBV11-2, the J gene TRBJ2-7; TRBD1 agrees at 10 bases. The CDR3 totals 16 residues. Germline V CDR1 and CDR2: SGHAT, FQNNGV. J was trimmed by 0 bases and V by 6 bases; bases with no gene match: 8. CDR3 region: CASRTLRDRGSYEQYF. As DNA, the CDR3 is TGTGCCAGCAGGACCCTTCGGGACAGGGGCTCCTACGAGCAGTACTTC.

V gene TRBV18 combines with J gene TRBJ2-7, with D maybe TRBD1 (5 bases). The germline V gene has CDR1 KGHSH and CDR2 LQKENI. Between the trimmed V and J ends, which lost 1 base and 4 bases, there was a span of 17 bases. The CDR3 covers 16 residues. The CDR3 DNA sequence: TGTGCCAGCTCACCACAGAACAGGAAAAGTGGGTACGAGCAGTACTTC. It encodes CASSPQNRKSGYEQYF.

This chain joins TRBV11-2 and TRBJ2-1; 7 nucleotides line up with TRBD1. The CDR3 runs 18 residues. V lost 5 bases to trimming and J lost 0 bases; unmatched junction nucleotides: 13. CDR1 is SGHAT, CDR2 FQNNGV, per germline. CDR3 amino acids: CASSATGAIVSSYNEQFF. Written as DNA, the CDR3 is TGTGCCAGCAGCGCCACAGGGGCCATAGTGAGCTCCTACAATGAGCAGTTCTTC.

This chain links TRBV6-5 with TRBJ2-5, with TRBD1 matching over 12 bases. The CDR3 consists of 15 residues. V was clipped by 7 bases and J by 5 bases; unmatched bases: 8. Germline V gene lookup returns CDR1 MNHEY and CDR2 SVGAGI. The CDR3 reads CASTTGTGGKETQYF. In nucleotides, the CDR3 is TGTGCCAGCACCACAGGGACAGGGGGCAAGGAGACCCAGTACTTC.